This is a list of T cell receptor beta chains from one sample in a study of blood T cell repertoires in COVID-19. Only in-frame clones appear in the TCRdb table, and some are missing; sequencing was by immunoSEQ multiplex PCR. Among over 200,000 clones listed, nearly 90% were seen once. The specimen was PBMCs or T cells enriched from blood (not recorded which). The receptors originated from a man aged 25 to 45 who had recovered from COVID-19. CDR3s include the opening cysteine and the closing phenylalanine or tryptophan. D genes are given only for firm matches. Clone size is stated in some rows and not others, as once, few, many or a class when expanded.

TRBV5-5	-	-	TRBJ2-2	CASSPQRSNTGELFF	TGTGCCAGCAGCCCCCAGCGATCGAACACCGGGGAGCTGTTTTTT
TRBV7-9	-	TRBD1	TRBJ1-3	CASSLTGSPGNTIYF	TGTGCCAGCAGCTTGACAGGGTCCCCTGGAAACACCATATATTTT
TRBV5-4	-	TRBD2	TRBJ2-5	CASSLRGLAGRETQYF	TGTGCCAGCAGCTTGAGGGGACTAGCGGGACGAGAGACCCAGTACTTC
TRBV5-6	-	-	TRBJ1-2	CASSLGGDGYTF	TGTGCCAGCAGCCTGGGGGGGGATGGCTACACCTTC
TRBV6-5	-	-	TRBJ2-7	CASSPGTYEQYF	TGTGCCAGCAGCCCAGGGACATACGAGCAGTACTTC
TRBV27	-	-	TRBJ2-3	CASSYMSADTDTQYF	TGTGCCAGCAGTTATATGAGCGCCGACACAGATACGCAGTATTTT
TRBV18	-	TRBD1	TRBJ2-6	CASTGQGTGLVGANVLTF	TGTGCCAGCACCGGGCAAGGGACAGGGCTAGTTGGGGCCAACGTCCTGACTTTC
TRBV3-1/TRBV3-2	-	-	TRBJ2-1	CASSQDSYRPAGVDEQFF	TGTGCCAGCAGCCAAGATTCTTATAGGCCGGCAGGGGTCGATGAGCAGTTCTTC
TRBV27	-	-	TRBJ2-7	CASSFQPRGGQVGEQYF	TGTGCCAGCAGTTTTCAACCGAGGGGGGGACAGGTGGGCGAGCAGTACTTC
TRBV6-2/TRBV6-3	-	TRBD2	TRBJ2-2	CASSWTSPGELFF	TGTGCCAGCAGCTGGACTAGCCCCGGGGAGCTGTTTTTT
TRBV3-1/TRBV3-2	-	-	TRBJ1-2	CASRQGWAADGYTF	TGTGCCAGCAGACAAGGTTGGGCTGCCGATGGCTACACCTTC
TRBV13	once	-	TRBJ2-1	CASSFSTQEQFF	TGTGCCAGCAGTTTCTCGACACAGGAGCAGTTCTTC
TRBV6-2/TRBV6-3	-	TRBD1	TRBJ2-5	CASSGDRVVETQYF	TGTGCCAGCAGTGGGGACAGGGTTGTGGAGACCCAGTACTTC
TRBV5-5	-	TRBD1	TRBJ2-2	CASSLRDRGLGHTGELFF	TGTGCCAGCAGCCTCCGGGACAGGGGGCTGGGACACACCGGGGAGCTGTTTTTT
TRBV19	once	-	TRBJ2-7	CASSSLQRNLYEQYF	TGTGCCAGTAGTTCGCTCCAGCGAAACCTCTACGAGCAGTACTTC
TRBV18	-	-	TRBJ1-1	CASSPPGGRTEAFF	TGTGCCAGCTCACCGCCCGGGGGGAGGACTGAAGCTTTCTTT
TRBV28	few	-	TRBJ1-2	CASSTLSINYGYTF	TGTGCCAGCAGTACCCTCTCTATTAACTATGGCTACACCTTC
TRBV27	-	-	TRBJ2-7	CASSFVYEQYF	TGTGCCAGCAGTTTCGTCTACGAGCAGTACTTC
TRBV2	-	-	TRBJ2-7	CASKAMPGVDAYEQYF	TGTGCCAGTAAGGCGATGCCGGGGGTCGATGCCTACGAGCAGTACTTC
TRBV6-5	-	-	TRBJ2-7	CASRRGLLVSEQYF	TGTGCCAGCAGACGCGGACTCCTAGTTTCCGAGCAGTACTTC
TRBV7-8	-	-	TRBJ2-7	CASSLGDYEQYF	TGTGCCAGCAGCTTAGGCGACTACGAGCAGTACTTC
TRBV5-5	-	TRBD1	TRBJ1-1	CASSPPGTGIKAFF	TGTGCCAGCAGCCCTCCTGGGACAGGGATAAAAGCTTTCTTT
TRBV2	once	TRBD1	TRBJ1-5	CASVGTESNQPQHF	TGTGCCAGCGTGGGGACAGAAAGCAATCAGCCCCAGCATTTT
TRBV28	-	-	TRBJ1-6	CASSSSGAAPDF	TGTGCCAGCAGTTCCTCGGGAGCGGCCCCTGACTTT
TRBV28	few	TRBD1	TRBJ2-7	CASSFAQGTYEQYF	TGTGCCAGCAGTTTTGCACAGGGGACCTACGAGCAGTACTTC
TRBV19	-	TRBD1	TRBJ2-1	CASSIRSGGTYNEQFF	TGTGCCAGTAGTATTAGGTCAGGGGGCACCTACAATGAGCAGTTCTTC
TRBV25-1	-	TRBD1	TRBJ2-2	CASSGQGGTGELFF	TGTGCCAGCAGTGGACAGGGGGGAACCGGGGAGCTGTTTTTT
TRBV27	-	TRBD2	TRBJ2-1	CASIPLAGGPHEQFF	TGTGCCAGCATTCCCCTAGCGGGGGGGCCGCATGAGCAGTTCTTC
TRBV14	-	-	TRBJ2-1	CASSHPTRVSYNEQFF	TGTGCCAGCAGCCATCCCACACGGGTCTCCTACAATGAGCAGTTCTTC
TRBV14	-	-	TRBJ1-2	CASSQTQGVRGYTF	TGTGCCAGCAGCCAGACACAGGGTGTGAGAGGCTACACCTTC
TRBV7-9	-	TRBD1	TRBJ1-1	CASSSRTGFPILNTEAFF	TGTGCCAGCAGCTCAAGGACAGGGTTCCCCATTTTAAACACTGAAGCTTTCTTT
TRBV6-5	-	-	TRBJ2-3	CASQFVGTDTQYF	TGTGCCTCCCAATTTGTTGGCACAGATACGCAGTATTTT
TRBV11-2	once	-	TRBJ2-7	CASSLEGWGASGYEQYF	TGTGCCAGCAGCTTAGAGGGTTGGGGGGCTAGCGGATACGAGCAGTACTTC
TRBV14	-	-	TRBJ1-2	CASSQDFGQGYGYTF	TGTGCCAGCAGCCAAGATTTCGGGCAGGGATATGGCTACACCTTC
TRBV24-1	-	-	TRBJ2-1	CATSDTGYSYNEQFF	TGTGCCACCAGTGACACAGGGTACTCCTACAATGAGCAGTTCTTC
TRBV30	-	TRBD1	TRBJ2-5	CAWTSPGTGGETQYF	TGTGCCTGGACCAGCCCCGGGACAGGGGGAGAGACCCAGTACTTC
TRBV11-2	-	TRBD1	TRBJ2-7	CASSLGGTGSLYEQYF	TGTGCCAGCAGCTTAGGTGGGACAGGGTCGTTGTACGAGCAGTACTTC
TRBV29-1	-	-	TRBJ2-1	CSVEVGAEYNEQFF	TGCAGCGTTGAGGTTGGAGCAGAGTACAATGAGCAGTTCTTC
TRBV5-1	-	-	TRBJ2-1	CASSHGQPYNEQFF	TGCGCCAGCAGCCACGGACAGCCTTACAATGAGCAGTTCTTC
TRBV28	-	TRBD2	TRBJ2-7	CASKTSALPNSYEQYF	TGTGCCAGTAAGACTAGCGCACTACCGAACTCCTACGAGCAGTACTTC
TRBV2	-	TRBD2	TRBJ2-1	CASFDGAGGPYNEQFF	TGTGCCAGCTTCGACGGGGCGGGGGGGCCGTACAATGAGCAGTTCTTC
TRBV9	-	TRBD2	TRBJ2-2	CASSPRGSGTDGELFF	TGTGCCAGCAGCCCCCGGGGTAGCGGGACTGACGGGGAGCTGTTTTTT
TRBV4-3	-	-	TRBJ1-5	CASSLAAGANNQPQHF	TGCGCCAGCAGCCTTGCCGCAGGGGCAAACAATCAGCCCCAGCATTTT
TRBV7-8	-	TRBD1	TRBJ1-2	CASSLVQGGAGYTF	TGTGCCAGCAGCTTAGTCCAGGGGGGCGCTGGCTACACCTTC
TRBV4-1	-	-	TRBJ1-3	CASSQGPFSSGTIYF	TGCGCCAGCAGCCAGGGCCCGTTTTCTAGCGGCACCATATATTTT